The 15 T cell receptor beta chains reported below all come from one sample, sequenced in a study of blood T cell repertoires in COVID-19. Repertoires were generated with immunoSEQ multiplex PCR, while TCRdb's copy carries only in-frame clones and drops some. The sample comprises about 270,000 clones, approximately 90% of which are singletons, and over 4% rests with the top ten. The sample taken for sequencing was PBMCs or T cells enriched from blood (not recorded which). The receptor set was obtained from a woman under 40 with acute COVID-19.

The CDR3 bases are TGTGCCAGCAGCCACCCCACCGGGACAGGAAAATATAGCAATCAGCCCCAGCATTTT. It specifies CASSHPTGTGKYSNQPQHF. The chain links TRBV7-2 to TRBJ1-5, with 8 nucleotides matching TRBD1. Germline CDR1 SGHTA, CDR2 FQGNSA. V gave up 5 bases and J gave up 0 bases; unmatched junction bases: 15. The CDR3 has 19 amino acids.

This clone was seen once. The chain links TRBV19 to TRBJ2-7, with TRBD2 matching over 10 bases. This CDR3 is 16 amino acids long. CDR1 LNHDA and CDR2 SQIVND come from the germline V gene (reference sequence). V shed 0 bases and J 3 bases; nucleotides not matched to a gene: 5. CDR3 DNA sequence: TGTGCCAGTAGTATAGATGCTGGACTAGCGGACTACGAGCAGTACTTC. Residues: CASSIDAGLADYEQYF.

This clone appeared a few times. The V and J genes are TRBV29-1 and TRBJ1-1; the D gene is possibly TRBD1 (6 bases). Germline CDR1 reads SQVTM; CDR2 reads ANQGSEA. The V end lost 4 bases, the J end lost 2 bases, and 11 bases lay between the germline ends. The CDR3 covers 13 residues. The chain's CDR3 is CSVVGQINTEAFF. CDR3 coding DNA: TGCAGCGTTGTAGGACAGATCAACACTGAAGCTTTCTTT.

This sequence joins TRBV5-1 and TRBJ1-5, with a possible D match to TRBD1 (6 bases). The CDR3 covers 14 residues. Germline-derived CDR1 and CDR2 are SGHRS and YFSETQ. V lost 0 bases and J 4 bases, leaving 8 bases between the germline ends. The CDR3 DNA follows: TGCGCCAGCAGCTTGGATGACAGGAATCAGCCCCAGCATTTT. Translating it yields CASSLDDRNQPQHF.

This clone was detected only a few times. V and J are TRBV29-1 and TRBJ1-1; 7 positions match TRBD1. This CDR3 is built from 14 residues. Germline CDR1 SQVTM, CDR2 ANQGSEA. The junction had 5 bases not matched to a gene; V was cut back by 4 bases and J by 0 bases. CDR3: CSVVGQEMNTEAFF. CDR3 sequence (DNA): TGCAGCGTTGTAGGACAGGAAATGAACACTGAAGCTTTCTTT.

The chain carries TRBV30 and TRBJ1-6, with TRBD1 as a possible D gene (6 bases). V was pared by 4 bases and J by 2 bases, with 18 bases between. Germline lookup yields CDR1 GTSNPN and CDR2 SVGIG (reference sequence). The CDR3 is 17 residues long. The DNA for the CDR3 is TGTGCCTGGATAAAATCCACAGGGACGCCCTATAATTCACCCCTCCACTTT. Protein sequence: CAWIKSTGTPYNSPLHF.

The J gene is TRBJ2-5, the V gene TRBV13; TRBD1 matches at 9 bases. Looked up from germline, CDR1 is PRHDT and CDR2 is FYEKMQ (reference sequence). The CDR3 contains 14 residues. J was trimmed by 3 bases and V by 7 bases; bases with no gene match: 6. CDR3 nucleotide sequence: TGTGCCAGCACCGAAAGGGACAGGGAAGAGACCCAGTACTTC. It specifies CASTERDREETQYF.

The chain has TRBV4-3 and TRBJ1-2, with a weak D call TRBD1 (5 bases). The germline V gene has CDR1 LGHNA and CDR2 YSLEER. Between the trimmed V and J ends, which lost 0 bases and 8 bases, there was a span of 16 bases. There are 15 residues in the CDR3. CDR3 sequence (DNA): TGCGCCAGCAGCCAAGATTTCGGGGGACTATGGGGCTACACCTTC. Translating gives CASSQDFGGLWGYTF.

This clone was seen a handful of times. The V gene is TRBV28, the J gene TRBJ1-2; D is uncertain. CDR1 and CDR2 from the germline V gene are MDHEN and SYDVKM. The ends were cut back, 6 bases at V and 6 bases at J, with 8 bases in the middle. The CDR3 has 11 amino acids. The CDR3 DNA reads as TGTGCCAGCAGGTGGGAGGATGGCTACACCTTC. It is translated as CASRWEDGYTF.

This clone has just one count. This rearrangement joins TRBV27 to TRBJ2-2, with TRBD2 matching over 13 bases. CDR3 length: 14 amino acids. V shed 7 bases, J shed 7 bases, and the junction held 3 bases outside the gene matches. CDR1 and CDR2 (germline): MNHEY, SMNVEV (reference sequence). CDR3 DNA: TGTGCCAGCACCAGGACTAGCGGGAGCGGGGAGCTGTTTTTT. This gives the protein CASTRTSGSGELFF.

V usage is TRBV6-5 and J usage is TRBJ1-1, with TRBD1 matching over 9 bases. V shed 5 bases, J shed 2 bases, and the junction held 3 bases outside the gene matches. Germline V gene lookup returns CDR1 MNHEY and CDR2 SVGAGI. This CDR3 is built from 14 residues. The DNA of the CDR3 is TGTGCCAGCAGTCGGACAGGGGACAACACTGAAGCTTTCTTT. Its protein product is CASSRTGDNTEAFF.

V is TRBV27 and J is TRBJ1-5, with D perhaps matching TRBD1 (6 bases). Trimming removed 3 bases from V and 0 bases from J, with 12 bases in between. The CDR3 extends over 16 amino acids. Germline lookup yields CDR1 MNHEY and CDR2 SMNVEV (reference sequence). CDR3 protein: CASSLTRGVSNQPQHF. In DNA, the CDR3 is TGTGCCAGCAGTTTGACCAGGGGCGTTAGCAATCAGCCCCAGCATTTT.

The chain links TRBV10-3 to TRBJ1-5; a possible D gene is TRBD1 (5 bases). Between the trimmed V and J ends, which lost 4 bases and 11 bases, there was a span of 15 bases. The CDR3 loop spans 13 amino acids. Germline V gene sequence: CDR1 ENHRY, CDR2 SYGVKD. CDR3 coding DNA: TGTGCCATCAGTGGCCAGGGTAAGGAGTCCCAGCATTTT. The encoded protein is CAISGQGKESQHF.

CDR3 loop: CASSIIVNTEAFF. The DNA of the CDR3 is TGTGCCAGTAGTATAATAGTTAACACTGAAGCTTTCTTT. The rearrangement joins TRBV19 to TRBJ1-1; D gene ambiguous. The CDR3 contains 13 residues. V lost 2 bases to trimming and J lost 2 bases, with 6 bases between them. The V gene's germline CDR1 is LNHDA and CDR2 SQIVND (reference sequence).

The gene calls are TRBV5-5 and TRBJ1-2; D uncertain. V lost 0 bases to trimming and J lost 3 bases, with 15 bases between them. This CDR3 is built from 16 residues. CDR1 is SGHKS and CDR2 is YYEKEE in the germline V gene (reference sequence). DNA of the CDR3: TGTGCCAGCAGCTTGGGGTTGTTGGAGGCGTACTATGGCTACACCTTC. Translating it yields CASSLGLLEAYYGYTF.